These T cell receptor beta chains were read from a single sample in a study of graft-versus-host responses after intestinal transplantation. No antigens are known for them. Measured with immunoSEQ multiplex PCR; TCRdb has only the in-frame clones, and not every one. In the table there are some 85,000 clones, roughly 91% of which are singletons. The material was unstimulated CD8+ T cells sorted from spleen or lymph node cells, obtained before transplant. Receptors were obtained from a human donor who was the organ donor for an intestinal transplant. Each CDR3 is given with its conserved first and last residue. The D gene is left open where the match is weak. Clone size is shown for a subset of rows, as once, few, many or a class of expanded clone.

v_gene	abundance	d_gene	j_gene	CDR3aa	CDR3nt
TRBV5-1	-	TRBD1	TRBJ1-4	CASSLGRGRGREKLFF	TGCGCCAGCAGCTTGGGGCGCGGCAGGGGGCGTGAAAAACTGTTTTTT
TRBV7-9	-	-	TRBJ1-4	CASSLPRDGTTATNEKLFF	TGTGCCAGCAGCTTACCGCGGGACGGGACTACTGCAACTAATGAAAAACTGTTTTTT
TRBV4-1	few	-	TRBJ2-7	CASSQVGGGYEQYF	TGCGCCAGCAGCCAAGTGGGTGGGGGCTACGAGCAGTACTTC
TRBV6-5	once	TRBD1	TRBJ1-4	CASSTSGGGEKLFF	TGTGCCAGCAGTACCTCAGGGGGGGGTGAAAAACTGTTTTTT
TRBV19	once	-	TRBJ1-5	CASSIGGYQPQHF	TGTGCCAGTAGTATAGGAGGGTATCAGCCCCAGCATTTT
TRBV28	-	-	TRBJ2-7	CASRASGWDYEQYF	TGTGCCAGCAGGGCCTCGGGTTGGGACTACGAGCAGTACTTC
TRBV13	-	-	TRBJ2-7	CASSFAGKSSYEQYF	TGTGCCAGCAGCTTTGCGGGCAAGAGCTCCTACGAGCAGTACTTC
TRBV4-1	once	-	TRBJ1-1	CASVREVNTEAFF	TGCGCCAGCGTCAGGGAGGTGAACACTGAAGCTTTCTTT
TRBV5-1	-	TRBD1	TRBJ2-2	CASSARDRVGAKLSTGELFF	TGCGCCAGCAGCGCCCGGGACAGGGTAGGGGCAAAACTAAGCACCGGGGAGCTGTTTTTT
TRBV28	-	TRBD2	TRBJ2-5	CASSLRPQGLAYLETQYF	TGTGCCAGCAGTTTAAGGCCTCAGGGACTAGCGTATTTAGAGACCCAGTACTTC
TRBV4-1	-	TRBD2	TRBJ2-1	CASGREGTYNEQFF	TGCGCCAGCGGCAGGGAGGGCACCTACAATGAGCAGTTCTTC
TRBV6-6	-	-	TRBJ1-1	CASILGLNTEAFF	TGTGCCAGCATTTTAGGCTTGAACACTGAAGCTTTCTTT
TRBV2	-	-	TRBJ2-7	CASSHRESSYEQYF	TGTGCCAGCAGCCATAGGGAGAGCTCCTACGAGCAGTACTTC
TRBV7-3	-	-	TRBJ1-1	CASSPAGGHTEAFF	TGTGCCAGCAGCCCCGCGGGGGGGCACACTGAAGCTTTCTTT
TRBV19	-	-	TRBJ2-3	CASGGPAGQYF	TGTGCCTCTGGGGGGCCGGCGGGGCAGTATTTT
TRBV2	-	-	TRBJ1-4	CASSDTRDTTNEKLFF	TGTGCCAGCAGTGACACCAGAGACACAACTAATGAAAAACTGTTTTTT
TRBV6-5	-	-	TRBJ1-2	CASGTLNYGYTF	TGTGCCAGCGGGACACTAAACTATGGCTACACCTTC
TRBV4-1	-	-	TRBJ2-2	CASSQGRGGELFF	TGCGCCAGCAGCCAAGGGAGGGGCGGGGAGCTGTTTTTT
TRBV29-1	-	-	TRBJ2-7	CSVRDTYEQYF	TGCAGCGTCCGGGACACCTACGAGCAGTACTTC
TRBV6-5	-	TRBD1	TRBJ1-2	CASSLGQGNGYTF	TGTGCCAGCAGTTTAGGACAGGGGAATGGCTACACCTTC
TRBV5-8	-	-	TRBJ1-6	CASSLGYPPLHF	TGTGCCAGCAGCTTAGGTTACCCACCCCTCCACTTT
TRBV5-6	-	-	TRBJ1-2	CASSRPLGFHYGYTF	TGTGCCAGCAGCAGGCCCCTAGGATTCCACTATGGCTACACCTTC
TRBV30	once	-	TRBJ1-2	CAWSATKGVRNRALNYGYTF	TGTGCCTGGAGTGCCACAAAGGGTGTACGGAACAGGGCCCTCAACTATGGCTACACCTTC
TRBV4-1	-	TRBD2	TRBJ2-5	CASSQRSGALQETQYF	TGCGCCAGCAGCCAGCGTAGCGGGGCCCTCCAAGAGACCCAGTACTTC
TRBV10-3	-	-	TRBJ2-7	CAISETDSESYEQYF	TGTGCCATCAGTGAGACCGACAGCGAGTCCTACGAGCAGTACTTC
TRBV7-9	-	-	TRBJ1-1	CASSRTGGISEAFF	TGTGCCAGCAGCCGTACCGGGGGAATCTCTGAAGCTTTCTTT
TRBV27	-	-	TRBJ2-2	CASRTLATGELFF	TGTGCCAGCAGAACTCTAGCAACCGGGGAGCTGTTTTTT
TRBV19	once	-	TRBJ2-5	CASRPVAGHRTQYF	TGTGCCAGTAGACCCGTGGCTGGGCATCGGACCCAGTACTTC
TRBV4-1	-	TRBD1	TRBJ1-1	CASSQLKQGDTEAFF	TGCGCCAGCAGCCAACTTAAACAGGGGGACACTGAAGCTTTCTTT
TRBV6-9	few	TRBD2	TRBJ2-3	CASSELAGGPDTQYF	TGTGCCAGCAGTGAACTAGCGGGGGGGCCAGATACGCAGTATTTT
TRBV28	-	-	TRBJ2-1	CASSLDSPGTSPDNEQFF	TGTGCCAGCAGTCTAGACTCTCCCGGGACAAGCCCCGACAATGAGCAGTTCTTC
TRBV19	-	-	TRBJ2-2	CASSITGSTGELFF	TGTGCCAGTAGTATCACAGGGTCCACCGGGGAGCTGTTTTTT
TRBV18	-	TRBD1	TRBJ2-7	CASSATPGQVPWGEQYF	TGTGCCAGCTCAGCTACTCCGGGACAGGTACCATGGGGCGAGCAGTACTTC
TRBV5-1	-	-	TRBJ1-1	CASSQPGNTEAFF	TGCGCCAGCAGCCAACCGGGGAACACTGAAGCTTTCTTT
TRBV6-1	once	-	TRBJ1-1	CASSYRRRNTEAFF	TGTGCCAGCAGTTATCGGCGGCGGAACACTGAAGCTTTCTTT
TRBV18	once	-	TRBJ2-7	CASSSGDAYEQYF	TGTGCCAGCTCTTCAGGGGACGCCTACGAGCAGTACTTC
TRBV28	-	-	TRBJ2-7	CASSLLADSYEQYF	TGTGCCAGCAGCCTGCTTGCCGACTCCTACGAGCAGTACTTC
TRBV28	once	-	TRBJ1-5	CASSPPGDYGVPQHF	TGTGCCAGCAGCCCCCCTGGGGACTACGGAGTGCCCCAGCATTTT
TRBV15	-	-	TRBJ2-4	CATSREKLAKNIQYF	TGTGCCACCAGCAGAGAAAAGTTAGCCAAAAACATTCAGTACTTC
TRBV5-1	-	-	TRBJ1-5	CASSLDYGSNQPQHF	TGCGCCAGCAGCTTGGATTACGGTAGCAATCAGCCCCAGCATTTT
TRBV5-4	-	-	TRBJ2-3	CASSPLPAQENTDTQYF	TGTGCCAGCAGCCCACTCCCGGCACAGGAGAACACAGATACGCAGTATTTT
TRBV2	once	-	TRBJ2-5	CASRRRQQGWETQYF	TGTGCCAGCAGAAGAAGACAGCAAGGTTGGGAGACCCAGTACTTC
TRBV28	-	-	TRBJ2-1	CASISTFEPYNEQFF	TGTGCCAGCATCTCAACTTTCGAACCCTACAATGAGCAGTTCTTC
TRBV6-5	-	-	TRBJ2-2	CASSYVTGELFF	TGTGCCAGCAGTTACGTGACCGGGGAGCTGTTTTTT
TRBV10-3	few	-	TRBJ1-2	CAITPGTNYGYTF	TGTGCCATCACCCCTGGGACTAACTATGGCTACACCTTC
TRBV2	-	TRBD2	TRBJ2-2	CASSFSPSGKGTGELFF	TGTGCCAGCAGTTTTTCCCCTAGCGGGAAGGGGACCGGGGAGCTGTTTTTT
TRBV27	-	-	TRBJ1-1	CATYTNTEAFF	TGTGCGACCTATACGAACACTGAAGCTTTCTTT